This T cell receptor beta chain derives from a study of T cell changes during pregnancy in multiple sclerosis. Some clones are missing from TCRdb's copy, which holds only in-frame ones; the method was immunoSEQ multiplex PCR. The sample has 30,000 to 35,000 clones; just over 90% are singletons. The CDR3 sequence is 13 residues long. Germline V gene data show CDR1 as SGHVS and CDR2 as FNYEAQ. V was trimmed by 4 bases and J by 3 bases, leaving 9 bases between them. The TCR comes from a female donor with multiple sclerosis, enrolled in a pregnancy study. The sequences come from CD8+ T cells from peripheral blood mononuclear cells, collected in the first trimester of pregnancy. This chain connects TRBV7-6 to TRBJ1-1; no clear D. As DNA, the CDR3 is TGTGCCAGCAGCTGCTATGAAGACACTGAAGCTTTCTTT. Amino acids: CASSCYEDTEAFF.